This section outlines one T cell receptor (beta chain) sequence together with its context. The CDR3 consists of 18 residues. J was trimmed by 2 bases and V by 3 bases; bases with no gene match: 12. Germline V lookup: CDR1 LNHDA, CDR2 SQIVND (reference sequence). This specimen comes from a study of T-cell memory formation after mild COVID-19. MiXCR, applied by TCRdb to the 5' RACE reads, yields one record per CDR3 protein. This sample has about 400,000 distinct CDR3 sequences, with around 22% found just once. The chain has TRBV19 and TRBJ2-2, with 7 bases fitting TRBD1. The clonotype was recovered from an adult woman who had mild COVID-19 (a few samples of this study predate the infection). Cell type and time point are not known. Sample: PBMCs or a T cell subset sorted from them (not recorded which). CDR3 amino acids: CASSIRLIGQVNTGELFF. The CDR3 DNA reads as TGTGCCAGTAGTATTAGGTTGATAGGACAGGTTAACACCGGGGAGCTGTTTTTT.